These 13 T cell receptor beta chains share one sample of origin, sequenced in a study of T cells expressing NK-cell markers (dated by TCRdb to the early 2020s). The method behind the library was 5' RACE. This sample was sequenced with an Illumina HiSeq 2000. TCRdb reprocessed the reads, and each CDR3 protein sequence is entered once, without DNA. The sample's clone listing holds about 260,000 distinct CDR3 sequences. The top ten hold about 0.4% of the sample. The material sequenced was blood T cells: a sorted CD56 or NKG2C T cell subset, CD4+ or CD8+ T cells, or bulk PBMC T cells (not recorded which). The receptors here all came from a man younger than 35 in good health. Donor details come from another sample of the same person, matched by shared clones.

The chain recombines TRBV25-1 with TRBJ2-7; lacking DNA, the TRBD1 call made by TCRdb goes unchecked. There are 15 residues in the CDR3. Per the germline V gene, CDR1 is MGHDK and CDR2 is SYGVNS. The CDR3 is CASSGPGGSSYEQYF.

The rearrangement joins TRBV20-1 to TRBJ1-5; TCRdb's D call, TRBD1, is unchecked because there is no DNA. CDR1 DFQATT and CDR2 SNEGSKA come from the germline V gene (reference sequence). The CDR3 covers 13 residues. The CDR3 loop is CSARRGIDQPQHF.

CDR3 sequence reads: CANGAGSSPLHF. The gene calls are TRBV10-3 and TRBJ1-6; TCRdb proposes TRBD1, but this gene call is untestable without DNA. CDR1 is ENHRY and CDR2 is SYGVKD in the germline V gene. The CDR3 consists of 12 residues.

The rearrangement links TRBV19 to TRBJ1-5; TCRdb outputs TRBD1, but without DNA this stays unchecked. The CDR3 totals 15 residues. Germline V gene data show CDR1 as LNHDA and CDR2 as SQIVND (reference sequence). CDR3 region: CASSDLRGLVQPQHF. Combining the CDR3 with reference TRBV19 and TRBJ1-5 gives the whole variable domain DGGITQSPKYLFRKEGQNVTLSCEQNLNHDAMYWYRQDPGQGLRLIYYSQIVNDFQKGDIAEGYSVSREKKESFPLTVTSAQKNPTAFYLCASSDLRGLVQPQHFGDGTRLSIL.

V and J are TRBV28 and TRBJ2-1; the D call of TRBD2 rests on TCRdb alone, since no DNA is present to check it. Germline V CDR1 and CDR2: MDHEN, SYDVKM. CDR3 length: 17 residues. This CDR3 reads CASSSPLAGGPVHEQFF.

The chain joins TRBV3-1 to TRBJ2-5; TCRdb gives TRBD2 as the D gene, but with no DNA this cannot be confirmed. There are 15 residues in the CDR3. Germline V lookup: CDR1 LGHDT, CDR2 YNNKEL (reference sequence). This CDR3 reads CASSSGTPFQETQYF.

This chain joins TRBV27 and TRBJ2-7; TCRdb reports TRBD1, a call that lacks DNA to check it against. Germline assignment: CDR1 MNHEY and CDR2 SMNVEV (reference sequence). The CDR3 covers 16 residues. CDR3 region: CASVLGGGWFHEEQYF.

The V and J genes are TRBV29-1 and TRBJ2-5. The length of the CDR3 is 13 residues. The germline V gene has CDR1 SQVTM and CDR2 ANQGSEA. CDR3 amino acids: CSVEQQRRETQYF.

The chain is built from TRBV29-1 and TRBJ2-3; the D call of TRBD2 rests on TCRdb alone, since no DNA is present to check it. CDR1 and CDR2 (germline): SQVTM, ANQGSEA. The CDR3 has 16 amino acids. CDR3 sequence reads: CSVGLTSGKGTDTQYF.

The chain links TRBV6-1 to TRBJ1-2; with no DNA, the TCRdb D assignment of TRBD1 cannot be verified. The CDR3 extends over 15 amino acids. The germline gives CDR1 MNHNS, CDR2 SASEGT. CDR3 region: CASIISPGANYGYTF.

This chain's CDR3 is CSARFGTSETQYF. The chain couples TRBV20-1 to TRBJ2-5; the TRBD1 assignment by TCRdb is unverifiable without DNA. Germline V gene data show CDR1 as DFQATT and CDR2 as SNEGSKA (reference sequence). The CDR3 loop spans 13 amino acids.

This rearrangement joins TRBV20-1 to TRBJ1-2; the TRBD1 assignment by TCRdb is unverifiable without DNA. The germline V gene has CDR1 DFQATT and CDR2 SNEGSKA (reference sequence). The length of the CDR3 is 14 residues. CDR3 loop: CSAKGDRANPGYTF.

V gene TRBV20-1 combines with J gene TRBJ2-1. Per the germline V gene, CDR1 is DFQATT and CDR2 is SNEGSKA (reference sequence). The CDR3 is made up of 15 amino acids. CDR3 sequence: CSAREAGAVYNEQFF.